A single sample gave rise to the 4 T cell receptor beta chains below, sequenced in a study of T cell responses to AZD1222 COVID-19 vaccine. Here immunoSEQ multiplex PCR was the method, and the copy in TCRdb shows in-frame clones only, minus some. The sample has roughly 160,000 clones; 88% are singletons. The source was peripheral blood, collected on day 0 of AZD1222 vaccination. These receptors were taken from an adult in good health.

This rearrangement joins TRBV28 to TRBJ2-7; no clear D gene. Between the trimmed V and J ends, which lost 2 bases and 3 bases, there was a span of 5 bases. Germline-derived CDR1 and CDR2 are MDHEN and SYDVKM. This CDR3 region has 12 residues. As DNA, the CDR3 is TGTGCCAGCAGTTTAATTGGCTACGAGCAGTACTTC. Amino acid sequence: CASSLIGYEQYF.

The chain links TRBV25-1 to TRBJ1-5, with D tentatively TRBD1 (6 bases). Germline lookup yields CDR1 MGHDK and CDR2 SYGVNS. The CDR3 has 15 amino acids. Trimming removed 2 bases at V and 5 bases at J, with 13 bases between. The chain's CDR3 is CASSEPGAGDQPQHF. CDR3 in DNA: TGTGCCAGCAGTGAACCGGGGGCAGGGGATCAGCCCCAGCATTTT.

The chain carries TRBV5-4 and TRBJ2-6, with D possibly matching TRBD1 (8 bases). The germline CDR1 and CDR2 sequences are SGHNT and YYREEE (reference sequence). This CDR3 contains 20 residues. Trimming took 4 bases from V and 1 from J, leaving 24 bases between them. In DNA form, the CDR3 reads TGTGCCAGCAGCCCGGGGGGAGGACAGGGTAAACCATCTGGGGCCAACGTCCTGACTTTC. Translated, it gives CASSPGGGQGKPSGANVLTF.

There are a few counts of this clone. The gene calls are TRBV30 and TRBJ2-6; D ambiguous. The CDR3 sequence is 14 residues long. V lost 2 bases, J lost 0 bases, and 5 bases lay in between. The germline V gene encodes CDR1 GTSNPN and CDR2 SVGIG (reference sequence). CDR3 residues: CAWSKDSGANVLTF. Written as DNA, the CDR3 is TGTGCCTGGAGTAAGGACTCTGGGGCCAACGTCCTGACTTTC.